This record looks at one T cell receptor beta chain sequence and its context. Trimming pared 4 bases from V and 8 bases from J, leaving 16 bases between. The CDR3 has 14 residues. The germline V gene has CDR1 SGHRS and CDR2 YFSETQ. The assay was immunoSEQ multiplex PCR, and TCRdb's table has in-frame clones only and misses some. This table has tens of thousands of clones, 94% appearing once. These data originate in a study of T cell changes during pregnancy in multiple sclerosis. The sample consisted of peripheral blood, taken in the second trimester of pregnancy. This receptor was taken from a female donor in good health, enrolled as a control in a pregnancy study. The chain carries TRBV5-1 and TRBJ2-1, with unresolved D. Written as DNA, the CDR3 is TGCGCCAGCAGCAGGAGATCCGAAGGCGATGAGCAGTTCTTC. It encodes CASSRRSEGDEQFF.